One sample yielded the 20 T cell receptor beta chains listed below, sequenced in a study of cytomegalovirus exposure and HLA in healthy donors. The PCR used 60 Vbeta and 13 Jbeta primers. Only in-frame clones appear in the TCRdb table, and some are missing; sequencing was by immunoSEQ multiplex PCR. This table holds approximately 140,000 clones, just over 70% found once. The sequenced sample consisted of PBMCs. These receptors all stem from a woman aged 55-69 years in good health and CMV-seropositive.

This clone was counted only a few times. In DNA, the CDR3 is TGTGCCAGCAGCTCCGGACAGGGGACCTTAGGAACTGAAGCTTTCTTT. This translates into CASSSGQGTLGTEAFF. The rearrangement uses TRBV7-6 and TRBJ1-1; 9 bases are shared with TRBD1. Germline CDR1 is SGHVS and CDR2 is FNYEAQ. With V trimmed by 4 bases and J by 5 bases, 11 bases remained unmatched. The CDR3 contains 16 residues.

The chain employs TRBV5-1 and TRBJ1-1, with D unresolved. V gave up 0 bases and J gave up 1 base, with 10 bases separating them. In germline, CDR1 is SGHRS, CDR2 YFSETQ. The CDR3 extends over 15 amino acids. In DNA form, the CDR3 reads TGCGCCAGCAGCTTGGTGGCCAGACAGAACACTGAAGCTTTCTTT. Translation gives CASSLVARQNTEAFF.

The chain couples TRBV11-2 to TRBJ2-5, with 9 bases identical to TRBD1. Trimming took 5 bases from V and 5 from J; bases not matched to a gene: 6. The CDR3 spans 14 residues. The germline gives CDR1 SGHAT, CDR2 FQNNGV. CDR3 residues: CASSHGQGQETQYF. The CDR3 bases are TGTGCCAGCAGCCACGGACAGGGGCAGGAGACCCAGTACTTC.

The rearrangement uses TRBV10-1 and TRBJ1-1; 7 nucleotides agree with TRBD1. The CDR3 length is 13 residues. The germline V gene has CDR1 WNHNN and CDR2 SYGVQD (reference sequence). Trimming took 1 base from V and 7 from J; bases not matched to a gene: 3. The CDR3 bases are TGCGCCAGCAGTGAGTACAGGGGCCGTGAAGCTTTCTTT. Translation gives CASSEYRGREAFF.

The rearrangement joins TRBV15 to TRBJ1-2, with D perhaps TRBD1 (5 bases). The V and J ends lost 2 bases and 8 bases respectively, with 12 bases between them. Germline loops: CDR1 LNHNV, CDR2 YYDKDF (reference sequence). This CDR3 is 13 amino acids long. The CDR3 DNA reads TGTGCCACCAGCAGAAGGGGCGAGAGGGGCTACACCTTC. This translates into CATSRRGERGYTF.

The table lists this clone with a few counts. This chain links TRBV5-1 with TRBJ2-1; possibly TRBD2 for D (7 bases). CDR1 is SGHRS, CDR2 YFSETQ, per germline. The CDR3 extends over 16 amino acids. V was cut by 0 bases and J by 3 bases, with 13 bases left in between. The DNA for the CDR3 is TGCGCCAGCAGCTTGGATCGGGGGGCGGTCTACAATGAGCAGTTCTTC. Its protein is CASSLDRGAVYNEQFF.

This clone was seen a handful of times. V gene TRBV2 combines with J gene TRBJ2-3, with 8 bases fitting TRBD2. The germline gives CDR1 SNHLY, CDR2 FYNNEI. This CDR3 contains 15 residues. V gave up 3 bases and J gave up 1 base; unmatched junction bases: 3. CDR3 coding DNA: TGTGCCAGCAGTGAGTTGCGGGGGGGCACAGATACGCAGTATTTT. It codes for CASSELRGGTDTQYF. Combining the CDR3 with reference TRBV2 and TRBJ2-3 gives the whole variable domain EPEVTQTPSHQVTQMGQEVILRCVPISNHLYFYWYRQILGQKVEFLVSFYNNEISEKSEIFDDQFSVERPDGSNFTLKIRSTKLEDSAMYFCASSELRGGTDTQYFGPGTRLTVL.

As concerns this clone: At one boundary the junction diverges from the germline segment, which might be a read error. The chain carries TRBV7-9 and TRBJ1-4; D uncertain. This CDR3 comprises 12 residues. Per the germline V gene, CDR1 is SEHNR and CDR2 is FQNEAQ (reference sequence). The CDR3 region has the DNA TGCACTGCGGGGACAACTAATGAAAAACTGTTTTTT. It specifies CTAGTTNEKLFF.

This clone rates as medium-sized (0.01 to 0.1%). The chain combines TRBV7-2 with TRBJ1-5; 8 positions match TRBD1. V shed 4 bases, J shed 4 bases, and the junction held 6 bases outside the gene matches. CDR3 length equals 15 residues. Germline V gene data show CDR1 as SGHTA and CDR2 as FQGNSA. Here the CDR3 reads CASSWGQELNQPQHF. The CDR3, as DNA: TGTGCCAGCAGCTGGGGACAGGAGTTGAATCAGCCCCAGCATTTT.

V gene TRBV7-4 combines with J gene TRBJ2-1; the D gene is possibly TRBD2 (5 bases). The CDR3 is 17 residues long. Germline loops: CDR1 SGHVT, CDR2 SQSDAQ. With 3 bases removed from V and 3 bases from J, the gap between germline ends came to 18 bases. This CDR3 reads CASSFYFRTGCYNEQFF. CDR3 coding DNA: TGTGCCAGCAGCTTTTATTTTCGGACGGGGTGCTACAATGAGCAGTTCTTC.

The chain employs TRBV5-4 and TRBJ1-2, with 7 bases matching TRBD1. CDR1 is SGHNT and CDR2 is YYREEE in the germline V gene (reference sequence). V shed 4 bases, J shed 8 bases, and the junction held 11 bases outside the gene matches. The CDR3 runs 14 residues. CDR3 bases: TGTGCCAGCAGCCCCGAACAGGGGTATTACGGCTACACCTTC. It yields the protein CASSPEQGYYGYTF.

V is TRBV2 and J is TRBJ2-7, with unresolved D. V gave up 2 bases and J gave up 0 bases, with 11 bases separating them. The CDR3 is 15 amino acids. Looked up from germline, CDR1 is SNHLY and CDR2 is FYNNEI. For the CDR3, the DNA is TGTGCCAGCAGTGAATACAGCCTTAGCTCCTACGAGCAGTACTTC. Protein: CASSEYSLSSYEQYF.

This chain joins TRBV2 and TRBJ2-3; 9 positions match TRBD1. After removal of 8 bases from V and 2 bases from J, the junction contained 5 bases not matched to a gene. Germline values: CDR1 SNHLY, CDR2 FYNNEI. This CDR3 is 14 amino acids long. Written as DNA, the CDR3 is TGTGCCAGCGAGGACAGGGGCATCACAGATACGCAGTATTTT. Translated, it gives CASEDRGITDTQYF. The variable domain in full, completed from reference TRBV2 and TRBJ2-3, reads EPEVTQTPSHQVTQMGQEVILRCVPISNHLYFYWYRQILGQKVEFLVSFYNNEISEKSEIFDDQFSVERPDGSNFTLKIRSTKLEDSAMYFCASEDRGITDTQYFGPGTRLTVL.

This chain joins TRBV7-9 and TRBJ1-4; D is uncertain. The CDR3 extends over 15 amino acids. The V end lost 4 bases, the J end lost 4 bases, and 13 bases lay between the germline ends. Looked up from germline, CDR1 is SEHNR and CDR2 is FQNEAQ (reference sequence). The DNA for the CDR3 is TGTGCCAGCAGCTCATGGGCCACTCTTAATGAAAAACTGTTTTTT. Translation gives CASSSWATLNEKLFF.

This clone was detected only once. The gene calls are TRBV7-6 and TRBJ1-1; D is unclear. Per the germline V gene, CDR1 is SGHVS and CDR2 is FNYEAQ. This CDR3 comprises 17 residues. The germline V and J ends were trimmed by 2 bases and 0 bases, with 16 bases remaining between them. The CDR3 sequence: CASSLYTRRAMNTEAFF. The CDR3 DNA reads TGTGCCAGCAGCTTATACACCCGGCGGGCCATGAACACTGAAGCTTTCTTT.

The V gene is TRBV7-3, the J gene TRBJ2-3, with D tentatively TRBD2 (6 bases). CDR3 length: 16 residues. V lost 4 bases and J 0 bases, leaving 14 bases between the germline ends. In germline, CDR1 is SGHTA, CDR2 FQGTGA. CDR3 nucleotide sequence: TGTGCCAGCAGCTCCCAAAGGAGGGCTAGCACAGATACGCAGTATTTT. The encoded protein is CASSSQRRASTDTQYF.

Only a few counts were recorded for this clone. The chain couples TRBV6-6 to TRBJ1-1, with 7 bases aligning to TRBD1. Germline V CDR1 and CDR2: MNHNY, SVGAGI (reference sequence). This CDR3 is 16 amino acids long. V lost 5 bases to trimming and J lost 0 bases; unmatched junction nucleotides: 9. Written as DNA, the CDR3 is TGTGCCAGCAGTAGCCGGGACAGAAATATGAACACTGAAGCTTTCTTT. Residues: CASSSRDRNMNTEAFF.

The chain uses TRBV6-1 and TRBJ1-1; the D gene is possibly TRBD1 (6 bases). V dropped 6 bases and J dropped 5 bases, with 13 bases sitting between them. The CDR3 loop spans 13 amino acids. Germline lookup yields CDR1 MNHNS and CDR2 SASEGT. CDR3 residues: CASRREGGTEAFF. The CDR3 DNA reads TGTGCCAGCAGGAGGGAGGGGGGGACTGAAGCTTTCTTT.

This chain uses TRBV4-1 with TRBJ1-2; D is ambiguous. V was pared by 0 bases and J by 4 bases, with 12 bases between. The CDR3 is 15 amino acids. Germline V gene sequence: CDR1 MGHRA, CDR2 YSYEKL. CDR3 protein: CASSQDKGVSYGYTF. DNA for the CDR3: TGCGCCAGCAGCCAAGATAAAGGAGTAAGCTATGGCTACACCTTC.

The chain is built from TRBV5-1 and TRBJ2-2, with 10 bases identical to TRBD2. With V trimmed by 0 bases and J by 4 bases, 6 bases remained unmatched. CDR1 is SGHRS and CDR2 is YFSETQ in the germline V gene. The CDR3 has 17 amino acids. CDR3 loop: CASSLGPSGGFTGELFF. The CDR3 DNA is TGCGCCAGCAGCTTGGGTCCTAGCGGGGGTTTCACCGGGGAGCTGTTTTTT. Full variable domain (remainder filled in from reference TRBV5-1 and TRBJ2-2): KAGVTQTPRYLIKTRGQQVTLSCSPISGHRSVSWYQQTPGQGLQFLFEYFSETQRNKGNFPGRFSGRQFSNSRSEMNVSTLELGDSALYLCASSLGPSGGFTGELFFGEGSRLTVL.